This note documents a single T cell receptor (beta chain) sequence. No antigen is known for it. These data originate in a study of T cell responses to AZD1222 COVID-19 vaccine. Clones were sequenced by immunoSEQ multiplex PCR, and TCRdb holds only the in-frame ones, with some missing. Of 75,000 to 95,000 clones listed, about nine tenths are singletons. Germline V gene sequence: CDR1 SGHTA, CDR2 FQGNSA. V was pared by 0 bases and J by 1 base, with 3 bases between. The CDR3 is made up of 13 amino acids. Findings and limits, study-wide: Spike-specific TCR depth and breadth grew after two AZD1222 doses. After the peak T cell response, and only then, were repertoires sampled.

The origin of this receptor is an adult in good health. The J gene is TRBJ2-5, the V gene TRBV7-2; the D is unclear. The sequencing here drew on peripheral blood, taken on day 0 of AZD1222 vaccination. CDR3 in amino acids: CASSLALQETQYF. Written as DNA, the CDR3 is TGTGCCAGCAGCTTAGCCCTCCAAGAGACCCAGTACTTC.